A selection of T cell receptor beta chains follows, all from one sample in a study of blood T cell repertoires in COVID-19. Assay: immunoSEQ multiplex PCR; the TCRdb copy retains only in-frame clones and omits some. Counted here are 130,000 to 150,000 clones, around 86% occurring once; the ten biggest clones make up approximately 6.1%. Material for sequencing was peripheral blood. These receptors were collected from an elderly man with acute or convalescent COVID-19. The CDR3 runs from the conserved cysteine through the conserved F or W. Each record gives: clone size, D gene, V gene, J gene, CDR3 DNA, CDR3 protein. D genes are given only for firm matches. A clone size is listed for some rows: how often the clone was seen (once, few, many), or a class if it is expanded.

many	TRBD2	TRBV30	TRBJ2-7	TGTGCCTGGGAACTAGCGGGGACTTACGAGCAGTACTTC	CAWELAGTYEQYF
-	-	TRBV28	TRBJ2-3	TGTGCCAGCAGCGGGGTGGGCCTAGCCTCAGATACGCAGTATTTT	CASSGVGLASDTQYF
-	-	TRBV6-5	TRBJ1-1	TGTGCCAGCATTCGGTCAGGGAACACTGAAGCTTTCTTT	CASIRSGNTEAFF
-	TRBD1	TRBV7-9	TRBJ2-1	TGTGCCAGCAGCTTTTGGACAGGGGGTATGTTGAATGAGCAGTTCTTC	CASSFWTGGMLNEQFF
-	TRBD1	TRBV7-9	TRBJ1-4	TGTGCCAGCAGCCCACAGGGGATTAGTGAAAAACTGTTTTTT	CASSPQGISEKLFF
-	TRBD2	TRBV7-9	TRBJ2-1	TGTGCCAGCAGCCCCACGCTAGCGGGAGGTGGTGAGCAGTTCTTC	CASSPTLAGGGEQFF
-	TRBD1	TRBV5-4	TRBJ2-7	TGTGCCAGCAGCGGAGACAGGGTGGAAGACTACGAGCAGTACTTC	CASSGDRVEDYEQYF
-	TRBD2	TRBV7-3	TRBJ2-1	TGTGCCAGCAGCCCCAGGACTAGCGGGGTGAATGAGCAGTTCTTC	CASSPRTSGVNEQFF
-	-	TRBV11-2	TRBJ2-7	TGTGCCAGCAGAGCTGCTGAGGGCTACGAGCAGTACTTC	CASRAAEGYEQYF
-	TRBD1	TRBV28	TRBJ1-4	TGTGCCAGTGGGACAGGATCTAATGAAAAACTGTTTTTT	CASGTGSNEKLFF
-	TRBD1	TRBV18	TRBJ2-1	TGTGCCAGCTCGCTACAAAAGACAGGGAATGAGCAGTTCTTC	CASSLQKTGNEQFF
-	TRBD1	TRBV9	TRBJ2-1	TGTGCCAGCAGCGAGACAGGGCGGATGTCCTACAATGAGCAGTTCTTC	CASSETGRMSYNEQFF
-	-	TRBV6-6	TRBJ1-6	TGTGCCAGCAGACCTGACAGGATCTATAATTCACCCCTCCACTTT	CASRPDRIYNSPLHF
-	-	TRBV6-5	TRBJ1-2	TGTGCCAGCGGCCGGGAGGGAGGCCTCTATGGCTACACCTTC	CASGREGGLYGYTF
-	-	TRBV21-1	TRBJ2-7	TGTGCCAGCAGCAAACCCCCACTAGCGGTTACCCTCTACGAGCAGTACTTC	CASSKPPLAVTLYEQYF
-	TRBD1	TRBV6-4	TRBJ1-1	TGTGCCAGCAGGGCGGACAGGCAGATCGGCCAAGCTTTCTTT	CASRADRQIGQAFF
-	-	TRBV10-2	TRBJ1-2	TGCGCCAGCAGTGAACAGGGAGCTAACTATGGCTACACCTTC	CASSEQGANYGYTF
-	TRBD1	TRBV20-1	TRBJ1-5	TGCAGTGCTAGTGGGGGGACAGGGGGCAATCAGCCCCAGCATTTT	CSASGGTGGNQPQHF
-	-	TRBV12-2	TRBJ1-5	TGTGCAAGTCGCTCAACCCCCGGGACAGGGGTCGTTAGCAATCAGCCCCAGCATTTT	CASRSTPGTGVVSNQPQHF
-	TRBD1	TRBV7-9	TRBJ1-1	TGTGCCAGCAGCCGGAGACAGGGATTCGATGAAGCTTTCTTT	CASSRRQGFDEAFF
-	-	TRBV2	TRBJ1-1	TGTGCCAGCAGTGTACGGGGGACGGTGAACACTGAAGCTTTCTTT	CASSVRGTVNTEAFF
-	TRBD1	TRBV4-2	TRBJ2-3	TGTGCCAGCAGCGCCCGGGACAGGGGAAACGCAGATACGCAGTATTTT	CASSARDRGNADTQYF
-	-	TRBV27	TRBJ1-2	TGTGCCAGCAGTCCGACAGCTAACTATGGCTACACCTTC	CASSPTANYGYTF
-	-	TRBV2	TRBJ1-5	TGTGCCAGCAGGGGCAGGGGATGGAGCAATCAGCCCCAGCATTTT	CASRGRGWSNQPQHF
-	TRBD1	TRBV27	TRBJ2-6	TGTGCCAGCAGCAGGACAGGGACGGGCTCTGGGGCCAACGTCCTGACTTTC	CASSRTGTGSGANVLTF
-	-	TRBV28	TRBJ1-2	TGTGCCAGCAGTCCCCGCGAATATGGCTACACCTTC	CASSPREYGYTF